A single sample is the source of the 6 T cell receptor beta chains below, sequenced in a study of blood T cell repertoires in COVID-19 (TCRdb year 2020). Libraries were built with the immunoSEQ multiplex PCR assay. This immuneACCESS table, as held by TCRdb, lists in-frame sequences with V and J called but not all clones. Of the missing ones, under half trace to an unresolved V gene in checked studies; the others have no known cause. Here the sample has 110,000 to 150,000 clones; 75% to 85% occur a single time. The biggest ten clones account for 5% of the sample. The specimen was peripheral blood. The receptors originated from a woman between 45 and 65 years old with acute or convalescent COVID-19.

The V gene is TRBV7-2, the J gene TRBJ1-1; no clear D. Germline V gene data show CDR1 as SGHTA and CDR2 as FQGNSA. The CDR3 extends over 13 amino acids. Between the trimmed V and J ends, which lost 3 bases and 0 bases, there was a span of 5 bases. The CDR3 DNA reads as TGTGCCAGCAGCTTGACTATGAACACTGAAGCTTTCTTT. Translation: CASSLTMNTEAFF.

The rearrangement joins TRBV10-1 to TRBJ1-6, with D maybe TRBD1 (5 bases). CDR1 and CDR2 from the germline V gene are WNHNN and SYGVQD (reference sequence). The V end was cut by 9 bases, the J end by 8 bases, with 17 bases between. This CDR3 comprises 14 residues. This CDR3 reads CASLWLEGHSPLHF. The CDR3 coding sequence is TGCGCCAGTCTTTGGTTGGAGGGGCATTCACCCCTCCACTTT.

The chain carries TRBV9 and TRBJ1-4; 9 bases agree with TRBD1. Unmatched junction bases numbered 3, after V lost 2 bases and J lost 4 bases. The CDR3 has 15 amino acids. From germline, CDR1 is SGDLS and CDR2 YYNGEE. CDR3: CASSVGTGINEKLFF. CDR3 in DNA: TGTGCCAGCAGCGTCGGGACAGGGATTAATGAAAAACTGTTTTTT.

The J gene is TRBJ1-2, the V gene TRBV14; 7 positions match TRBD1. The CDR3 sequence is 15 residues long. Germline values: CDR1 SGHDN, CDR2 FVKESK. V lost 0 bases and J lost 3; bases outside the gene matches: 4. The CDR3 region is CASSQEDRVYYGYTF. Written as DNA, the CDR3 is TGTGCCAGCAGCCAAGAAGACAGGGTTTACTATGGCTACACCTTC.

This clone appeared once. The gene calls are TRBV5-5 and TRBJ2-3; possible D gene TRBD2, 5 bases. The CDR3 extends over 12 amino acids. Trimming pared 1 base from V and 8 bases from J, leaving 8 bases between. The germline V gene encodes CDR1 SGHKS and CDR2 YYEKEE (reference sequence). CDR3 region: CASSLHRGTQYF. CDR3 nucleotide sequence: TGTGCCAGCAGCTTGCATCGGGGTACGCAGTATTTT.

V gene TRBV18 combines with J gene TRBJ1-3; D might be TRBD1 (5 bases). CDR3 length equals 17 residues. Germline CDR1 and CDR2: KGHSH and LQKENI. V lost 5 bases and J 0 bases, leaving 17 bases between the germline ends. In nucleotides, the CDR3 is TGTGCCAGCTCATCCCTATCGGGGGAATTCTCTGGAAACACCATATATTTT. Protein sequence: CASSSLSGEFSGNTIYF.